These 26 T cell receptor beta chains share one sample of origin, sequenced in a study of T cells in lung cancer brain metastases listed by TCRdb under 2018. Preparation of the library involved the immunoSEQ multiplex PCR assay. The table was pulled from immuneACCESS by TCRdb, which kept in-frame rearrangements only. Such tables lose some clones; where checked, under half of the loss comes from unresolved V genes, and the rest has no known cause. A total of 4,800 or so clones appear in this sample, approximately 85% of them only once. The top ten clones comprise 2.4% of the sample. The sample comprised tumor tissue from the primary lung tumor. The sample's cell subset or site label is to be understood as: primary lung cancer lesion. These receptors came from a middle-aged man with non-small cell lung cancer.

The chain's CDR3 is CASSENSLNTEAFF. The CDR3, as DNA: TGCGCCAGCAGTGAGAACAGCTTGAACACTGAAGCTTTCTTT. The chain couples TRBV10-2 to TRBJ1-1; D is undetermined. The CDR3 contains 14 residues. V lost 2 bases, J lost 0 bases, and 7 bases lay in between. CDR1 and CDR2 from the germline V gene are WSHSY and SAAADI.

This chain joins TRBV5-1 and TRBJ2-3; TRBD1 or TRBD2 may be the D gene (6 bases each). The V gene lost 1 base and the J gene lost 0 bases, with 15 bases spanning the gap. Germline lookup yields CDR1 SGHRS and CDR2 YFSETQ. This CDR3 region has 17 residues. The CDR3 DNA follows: TGCGCCAGCAGCTTGCCTCGAAGGGGGGCGAGCACAGATACGCAGTATTTT. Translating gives CASSLPRRGASTDTQYF.

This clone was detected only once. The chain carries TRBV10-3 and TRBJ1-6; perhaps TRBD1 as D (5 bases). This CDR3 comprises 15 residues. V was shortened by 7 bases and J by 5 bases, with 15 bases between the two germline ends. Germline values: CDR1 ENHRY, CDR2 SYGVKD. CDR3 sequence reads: CAINPETADNSPLHF. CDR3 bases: TGTGCCATCAATCCGGAGACAGCCGATAATTCACCCCTCCACTTT.

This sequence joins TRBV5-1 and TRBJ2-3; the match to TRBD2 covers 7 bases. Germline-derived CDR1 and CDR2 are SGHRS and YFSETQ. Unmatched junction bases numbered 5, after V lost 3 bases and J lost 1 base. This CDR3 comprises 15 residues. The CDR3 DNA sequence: TGCGCCAGCAGCTCATTAGCGGGCCGCACAGATACGCAGTATTTT. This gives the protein CASSSLAGRTDTQYF.

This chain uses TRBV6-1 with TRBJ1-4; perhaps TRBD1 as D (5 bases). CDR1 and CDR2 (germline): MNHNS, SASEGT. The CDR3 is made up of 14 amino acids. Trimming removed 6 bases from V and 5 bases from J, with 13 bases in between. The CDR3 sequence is CASRPRGPNEKLFF. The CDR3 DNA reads TGTGCCAGCAGACCTCGGGGACCAAATGAAAAACTGTTTTTT.

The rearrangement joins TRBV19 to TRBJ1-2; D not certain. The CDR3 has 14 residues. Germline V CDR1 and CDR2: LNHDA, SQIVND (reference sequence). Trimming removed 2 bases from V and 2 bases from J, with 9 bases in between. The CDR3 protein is CASSIPAGNYGYTF. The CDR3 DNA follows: TGTGCCAGTAGTATACCGGCAGGCAACTATGGCTACACCTTC.

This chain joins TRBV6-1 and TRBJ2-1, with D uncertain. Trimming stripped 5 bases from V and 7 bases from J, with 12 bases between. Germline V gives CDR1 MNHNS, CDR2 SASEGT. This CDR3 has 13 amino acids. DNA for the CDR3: TGTGCCAGCAGTATACAGACGCGGAATGAGCAGTTCTTC. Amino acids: CASSIQTRNEQFF.

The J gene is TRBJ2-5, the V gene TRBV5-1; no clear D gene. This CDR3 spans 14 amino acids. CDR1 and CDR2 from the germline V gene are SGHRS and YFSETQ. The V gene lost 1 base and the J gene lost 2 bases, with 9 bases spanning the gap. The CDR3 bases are TGCGCCAGCAGCTTGAGCTCCGCACAAGAGACCCAGTACTTC. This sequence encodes CASSLSSAQETQYF. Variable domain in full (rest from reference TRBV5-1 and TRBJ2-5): KAGVTQTPRYLIKTRGQQVTLSCSPISGHRSVSWYQQTPGQGLQFLFEYFSETQRNKGNFPGRFSGRQFSNSRSEMNVSTLELGDSALYLCASSLSSAQETQYFGPGTRLLVL.

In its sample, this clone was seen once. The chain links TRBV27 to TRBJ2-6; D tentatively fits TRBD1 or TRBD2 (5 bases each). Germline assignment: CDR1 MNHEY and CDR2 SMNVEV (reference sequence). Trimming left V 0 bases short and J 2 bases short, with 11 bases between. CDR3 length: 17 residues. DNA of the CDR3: TGTGCCAGCAGTTTATCGCGAGGGGTAGCTGGGGCCAACGTCCTGACTTTC. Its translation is CASSLSRGVAGANVLTF.

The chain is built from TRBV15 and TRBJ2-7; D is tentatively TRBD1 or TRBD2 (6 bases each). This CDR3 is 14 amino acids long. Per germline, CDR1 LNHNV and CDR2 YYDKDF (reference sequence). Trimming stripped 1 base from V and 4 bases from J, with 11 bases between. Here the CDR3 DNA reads TGTGCCACCAGCAGAGCCGGGGGCGGATACGAGCAGTACTTC. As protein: CATSRAGGGYEQYF.

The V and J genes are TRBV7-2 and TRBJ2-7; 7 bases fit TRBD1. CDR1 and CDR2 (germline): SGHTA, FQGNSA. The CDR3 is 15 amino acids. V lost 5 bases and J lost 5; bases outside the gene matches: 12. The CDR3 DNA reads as TGTGCCAGCAGCCCCTGGACAGGAGTTTCCAACGAGCAGTACTTC. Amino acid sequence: CASSPWTGVSNEQYF.

The CDR3 bases are TGTGCCAGCACATATGACAGGGTTTCCAACTATGGCTACACCTTC. Protein product: CASTYDRVSNYGYTF. The chain employs TRBV6-5 and TRBJ1-2; 7 nucleotides match TRBD1. The germline CDR1 and CDR2 sequences are MNHEY and SVGAGI. This CDR3 is 15 amino acids long. Unmatched junction bases numbered 10, after V lost 7 bases and J lost 2 bases.

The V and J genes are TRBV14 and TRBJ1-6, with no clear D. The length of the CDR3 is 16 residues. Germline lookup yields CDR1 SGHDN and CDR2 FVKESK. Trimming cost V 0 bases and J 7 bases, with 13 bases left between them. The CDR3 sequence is CASSQDQLGYNSPLHF. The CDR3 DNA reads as TGTGCCAGCAGCCAAGATCAACTGGGGTACAATTCACCCCTCCACTTT. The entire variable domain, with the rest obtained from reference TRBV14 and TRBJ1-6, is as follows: EAGVTQFPSHSVIEKGQTVTLRCDPISGHDNLYWYRRVMGKEIKFLLHFVKESKQDESGMPNNRFLAERTGGTYSTLKVQPAELEDSGVYFCASSQDQLGYNSPLHFGNGTRLTVT.

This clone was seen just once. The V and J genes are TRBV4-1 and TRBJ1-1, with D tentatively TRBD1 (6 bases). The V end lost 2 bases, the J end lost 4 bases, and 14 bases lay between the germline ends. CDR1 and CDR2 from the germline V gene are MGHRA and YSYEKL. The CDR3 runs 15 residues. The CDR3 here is CASSQRGSGLTEAFF. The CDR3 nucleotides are TGCGCCAGCAGCCAAAGGGGGTCAGGGCTCACTGAAGCTTTCTTT.

This CDR3 reads CASSVQGNTEAFF. The CDR3 DNA reads TGTGCCAGCAGCGTCCAGGGAAACACTGAAGCTTTCTTT. This chain uses TRBV14 with TRBJ1-1; D possibly corresponds to TRBD1 (5 bases). The CDR3 loop spans 13 amino acids. Trimming cost V 5 bases and J 2 bases, with 9 bases left between them. CDR1 is SGHDN and CDR2 is FVKESK in the germline V gene.

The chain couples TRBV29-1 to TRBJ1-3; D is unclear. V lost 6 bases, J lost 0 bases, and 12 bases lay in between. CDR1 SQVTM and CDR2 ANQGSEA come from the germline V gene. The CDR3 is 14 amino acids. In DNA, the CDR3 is TGCAGCGTCGCCGAGGGTAGCTCTGGAAACACCATATATTTT. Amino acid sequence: CSVAEGSSGNTIYF.

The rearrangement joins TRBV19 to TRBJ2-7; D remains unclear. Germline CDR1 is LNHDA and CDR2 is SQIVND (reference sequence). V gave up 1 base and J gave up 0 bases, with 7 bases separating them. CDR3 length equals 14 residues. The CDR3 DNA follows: TGTGCCAGTAGTATAGTACCGTTCTCCTACGAGCAGTACTTC. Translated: CASSIVPFSYEQYF.

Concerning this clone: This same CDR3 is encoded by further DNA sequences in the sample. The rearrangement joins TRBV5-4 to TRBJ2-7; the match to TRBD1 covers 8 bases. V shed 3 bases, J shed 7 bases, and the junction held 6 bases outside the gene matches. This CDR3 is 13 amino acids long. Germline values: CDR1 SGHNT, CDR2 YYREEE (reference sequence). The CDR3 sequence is CASSSKQGDEQYF. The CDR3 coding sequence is TGTGCCAGCAGCTCGAAACAGGGGGATGAGCAGTACTTC. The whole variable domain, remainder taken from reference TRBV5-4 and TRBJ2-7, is ETGVTQSPTHLIKTRGQQVTLRCSSQSGHNTVSWYQQALGQGPQFIFQYYREEENGRGNFPPRFSGLQFPNYSSELNVNALELDDSALYLCASSSKQGDEQYFGPGTRLTVT.

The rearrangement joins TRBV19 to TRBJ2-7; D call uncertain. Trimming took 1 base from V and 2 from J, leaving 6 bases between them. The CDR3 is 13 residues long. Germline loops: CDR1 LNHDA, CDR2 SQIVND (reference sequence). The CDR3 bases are TGTGCCAGTAGTATAGGGGGAACCTACGAGCAGTACTTC. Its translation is CASSIGGTYEQYF.

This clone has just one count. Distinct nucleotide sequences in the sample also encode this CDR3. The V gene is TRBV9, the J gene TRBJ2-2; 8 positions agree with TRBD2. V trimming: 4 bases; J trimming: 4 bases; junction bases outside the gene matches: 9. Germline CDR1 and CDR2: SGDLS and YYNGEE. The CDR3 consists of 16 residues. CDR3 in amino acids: CASSPREGVGTGELFF. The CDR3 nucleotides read TGTGCCAGCAGCCCCCGGGAGGGGGTCGGCACCGGGGAGCTGTTTTTT.

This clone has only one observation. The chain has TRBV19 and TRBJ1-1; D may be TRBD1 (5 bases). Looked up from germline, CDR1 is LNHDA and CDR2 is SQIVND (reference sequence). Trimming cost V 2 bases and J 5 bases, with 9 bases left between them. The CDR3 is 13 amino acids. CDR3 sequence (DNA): TGTGCCAGTAGTATAAATCGACAGACTGAAGCTTTCTTT. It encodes CASSINRQTEAFF.

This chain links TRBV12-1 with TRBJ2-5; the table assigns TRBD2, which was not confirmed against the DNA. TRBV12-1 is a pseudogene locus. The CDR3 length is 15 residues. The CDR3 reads CASSFGLATQETQYF. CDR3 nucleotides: TGTGCCAGCAGCTTCGGACTAGCGACACAAGAGACCCAGTACTTC.

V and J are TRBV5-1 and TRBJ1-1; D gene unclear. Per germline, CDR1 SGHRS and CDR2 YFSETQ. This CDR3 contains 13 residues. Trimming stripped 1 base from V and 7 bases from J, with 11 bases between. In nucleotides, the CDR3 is TGCGCCAGCAGCTTGCCCTCTTCAATTGAAGCTTTCTTT. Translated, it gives CASSLPSSIEAFF.

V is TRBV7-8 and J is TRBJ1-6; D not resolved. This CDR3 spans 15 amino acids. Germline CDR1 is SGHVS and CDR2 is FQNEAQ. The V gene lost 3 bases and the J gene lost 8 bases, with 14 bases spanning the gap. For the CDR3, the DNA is TGTGCCAGCAGCTTGGGTCGGGGTGCCTATTCACCCCTCCACTTT. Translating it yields CASSLGRGAYSPLHF.

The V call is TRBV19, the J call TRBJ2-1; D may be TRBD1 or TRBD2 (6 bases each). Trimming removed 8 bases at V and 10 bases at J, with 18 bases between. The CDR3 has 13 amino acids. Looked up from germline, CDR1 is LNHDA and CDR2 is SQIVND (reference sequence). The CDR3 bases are TGTGCCAGTCGATCCGGGGGCCCGGGGGAGCAGTTCTTC. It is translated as CASRSGGPGEQFF.

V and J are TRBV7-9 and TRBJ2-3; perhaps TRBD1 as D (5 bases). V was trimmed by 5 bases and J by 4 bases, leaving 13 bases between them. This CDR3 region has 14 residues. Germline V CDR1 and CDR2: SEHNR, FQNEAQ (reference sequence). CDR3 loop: CASSRTYAPDTQYF. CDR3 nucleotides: TGTGCCAGCAGCCGGACATACGCCCCAGATACGCAGTATTTT.